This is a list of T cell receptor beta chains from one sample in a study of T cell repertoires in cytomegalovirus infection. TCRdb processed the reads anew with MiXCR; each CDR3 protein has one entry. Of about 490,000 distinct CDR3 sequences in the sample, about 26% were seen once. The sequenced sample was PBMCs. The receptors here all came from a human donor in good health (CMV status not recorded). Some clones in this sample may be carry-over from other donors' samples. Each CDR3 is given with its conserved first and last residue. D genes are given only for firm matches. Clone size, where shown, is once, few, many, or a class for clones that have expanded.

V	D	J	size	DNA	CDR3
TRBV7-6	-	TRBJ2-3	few	TGTGCCAGCAGCTTAGCAAGTGGAGCGACAGATACGCAGTATTTT	CASSLASGATDTQYF
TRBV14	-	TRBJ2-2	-	TGTGCCAGCAGCCAGCGGGAGACAGGGAGGAACACCGGGGAGCTGTTTTTT	CASSQRETGRNTGELFF
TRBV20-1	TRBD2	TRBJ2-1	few	TGCAGTGCTAGAGCCGGACTAGCGGGAGGGCCGAGCGTTGAGCAGTTCTTC	CSARAGLAGGPSVEQFF
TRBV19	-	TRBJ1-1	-	TGTGCCAGTAGTAGCCTTGGGGGCTCAAACACTGAAGCTTTCTTT	CASSSLGGSNTEAFF
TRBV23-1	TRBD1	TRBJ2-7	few	TGCGCCAGCAGTCAATCGGGGACAGATGTCTACGAGCAGTACTTC	CASSQSGTDVYEQYF
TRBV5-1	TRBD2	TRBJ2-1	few	TGCGCCAGCAGCAGGACTAGCGGACGACTTACCTACAATGAGCAGTTCTTC	CASSRTSGRLTYNEQFF
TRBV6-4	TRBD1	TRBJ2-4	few	TGTGCCAGCAGTCCTACAGGGGATACGTACATTCAGTACTTC	CASSPTGDTYIQYF
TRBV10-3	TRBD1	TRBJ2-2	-	TGTGCCATCAGTGAGTCGGTAGCCGAAAGGGGGCCCACCGGGGAGCTGTTTTTT	CAISESVAERGPTGELFF
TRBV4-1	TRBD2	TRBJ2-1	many	TGCGCCAGCAGCCCCTCGGGCGGGAGGGTCTATGAGCAGTTCTTC	CASSPSGGRVYEQFF
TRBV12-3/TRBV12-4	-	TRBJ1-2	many	TGTGCCAGCAGCCCCCGGCGGGGAGTAGGAGGCTACACCTTC	CASSPRRGVGGYTF
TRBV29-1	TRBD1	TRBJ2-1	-	TGCAGCGTTGAAGCCGGCAGGGGGAGTTACAATGAGCAGTTCTTC	CSVEAGRGSYNEQFF
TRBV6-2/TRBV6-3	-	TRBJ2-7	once	TGTGCCAGCAAATCCAGCTCCTACGAGCAGTACTTC	CASKSSSYEQYF
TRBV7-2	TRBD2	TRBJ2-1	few	TGTGCCAGCAGCTTAGTGTCCCGGGAGGAGGCGTTCTTC	CASSLVSREEAFF
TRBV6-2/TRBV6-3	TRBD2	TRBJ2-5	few	TGTGCCAGCAGTTACTCGAGCCGAAGCGGGAGTATCCTTAAGACCCAGTACTTC	CASSYSSRSGSILKTQYF
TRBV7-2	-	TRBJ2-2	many	TGTGCCAGCAGCTTTGCCGGACTCGTAAACACCGGGGAGCTGTTTTTT	CASSFAGLVNTGELFF
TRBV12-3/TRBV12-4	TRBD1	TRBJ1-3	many	TGTGCCAGCCGAGGACAGGGGGGCTCTGGAAACACCATATATTTT	CASRGQGGSGNTIYF
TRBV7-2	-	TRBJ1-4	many	TGTGCCAGCAGCTTTTCGGGATTAGCGGGGATAGGGACTAATGAAAAACTGTTTTTT	CASSFSGLAGIGTNEKLFF
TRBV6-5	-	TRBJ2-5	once	TGTGCCAGCAGTTACGCCAAAGCCGAACATGGGGAGACCCAGTACTTC	CASSYAKAEHGETQYF
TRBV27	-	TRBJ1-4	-	TGTGCCAGCAGTTTGAGCCCCGAGCCTGAAAAACTGTTTTTT	CASSLSPEPEKLFF
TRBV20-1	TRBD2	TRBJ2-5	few	TGCAGTGCGAGGGGGACTAGCGGTACAGAGACCCAGTACTTC	CSARGTSGTETQYF
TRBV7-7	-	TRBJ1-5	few	TGTGCAACCAGGGCCAAGCGTTTTTGGCCCCAGCATTTT	CATRAKRFWPQHF
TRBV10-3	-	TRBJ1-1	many	TGTGCCATCAGTGGACAGTTGAACACTGAAGCTTTCTTT	CAISGQLNTEAFF
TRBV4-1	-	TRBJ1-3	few	TGCGCCAGCAGCTTCGGTCTCAGTTCGAGTGGAAACACCATATATTTT	CASSFGLSSSGNTIYF
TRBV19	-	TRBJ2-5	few	TGTGCCAGTAGTATCTCAAGGGCAGAGACCCAGTACTTC	CASSISRAETQYF
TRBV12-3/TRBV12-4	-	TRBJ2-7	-	TGTGCCAGCAGTTTAGCCAGTACCTACGAGCAGTACTTC	CASSLASTYEQYF
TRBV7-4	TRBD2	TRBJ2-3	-	TGTGCCAGCAGCTTAAGAAGGGGGACTAGCCCCACAGATACGCAGTATTTT	CASSLRRGTSPTDTQYF
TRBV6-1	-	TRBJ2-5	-	TGTGCCAGCAAGGCGCCAGAACAAGAGACCCAGTACTTC	CASKAPEQETQYF
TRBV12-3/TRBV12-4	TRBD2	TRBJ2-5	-	TGTGCCAGCAGCCGACTAGCGGGAGGGCCTGAGACCCAGTACTTC	CASSRLAGGPETQYF
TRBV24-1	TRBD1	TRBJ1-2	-	TGTGCCACCAACGACGGACAGGCCACGGGTGGCTACACCTTC	CATNDGQATGGYTF
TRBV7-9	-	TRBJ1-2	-	TGTGCCAGCAGCCCCTCCGGGACTCGTGATGGCTACACCTTC	CASSPSGTRDGYTF
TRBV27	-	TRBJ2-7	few	TGTGCCAGCAGTTTACACGAGAAGGTCTACGAGCAGTACTTC	CASSLHEKVYEQYF
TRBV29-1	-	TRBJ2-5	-	TGCAGCGTTCCAGGACGGCCGCATGTAGGGACCCAGTACTTC	CSVPGRPHVGTQYF
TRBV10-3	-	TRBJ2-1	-	TGTGCCGCCACAGAGGGGGGAAGCTCCTACAATGAGCAGTTCTTC	CAATEGGSSYNEQFF
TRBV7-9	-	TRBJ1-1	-	TGTGCCAGCAGCGCCCAGGGAGTTGAAGCTTTCTTT	CASSAQGVEAFF
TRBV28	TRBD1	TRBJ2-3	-	TGTGCCAGCAGTCCCCCGACAGGGGCCATAGATACAGATACGCAGTATTTT	CASSPPTGAIDTDTQYF
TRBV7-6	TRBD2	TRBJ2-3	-	TGTGCCAGCAGCCGGTTACACGGGCTAGCGGGAGCAACAGATACGCAGTATTTT	CASSRLHGLAGATDTQYF
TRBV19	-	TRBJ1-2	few	TGTGCCAGTAGATCCGCCGGGCACGGCAACTATGGCTACACCTTC	CASRSAGHGNYGYTF